These T cell receptor beta chains were read from a single sample in a study of siplizumab effects on memory and regulatory T cells. Data came from immunoSEQ multiplex PCR; TCRdb stores just in-frame clones and leaves some out. The sample lists 100,000 or so clones, about 92% seen once, with 0.32% in the top ten. The sample consisted of CD4+ T cells sorted from blood. The receptors were gathered from a human donor in good health. Both conserved end residues are part of each CDR3. The D gene is left open where the match is weak. Size tells how often a clone was seen (once, few, many) or the class of an expanded clone, and some rows leave it out.

V: TRBV9
J: TRBJ1-1
D: .
size: .
DNA: TGTGCCAGCAGCGTAGACCCTACAGGGTCCATGAACACTGAAGCTTTCTTT
CDR3: CASSVDPTGSMNTEAFF

V: TRBV25-1
J: TRBJ2-1
D: .
size: .
DNA: TGTGCCAGCAGTCATAGGACTCCCCCTTACAATGAGCAGTTCTTC
CDR3: CASSHRTPPYNEQFF

V: TRBV11-3
J: TRBJ2-2
D: TRBD2
size: .
DNA: TGTGCCAGCAGCGGGGCAGGGACTAGCAGCGCCGGGGAGCTGTTTTTT
CDR3: CASSGAGTSSAGELFF

V: TRBV2
J: TRBJ1-3
D: TRBD1
size: .
DNA: TGTGCCAGCAGTGAGGTACAGGGGGCTGCTGGAAACACCATATATTTT
CDR3: CASSEVQGAAGNTIYF

V: TRBV11-2
J: TRBJ2-7
D: TRBD2
size: .
DNA: TGTGCCAGCAGCTTACCTAGCGGGAGACAGTACTTC
CDR3: CASSLPSGRQYF

V: TRBV2
J: TRBJ1-5
D: .
size: .
DNA: TGTGCCAGCAGTACGGATAGCAATCAGCCCCAGCATTTT
CDR3: CASSTDSNQPQHF

V: TRBV5-1
J: TRBJ2-7
D: TRBD2
size: .
DNA: TGCGCCAGCTCACGGAGCGGCGGGGGGGCCTACGAGCAGTACTTC
CDR3: CASSRSGGGAYEQYF

V: TRBV6-6
J: TRBJ1-2
D: .
size: .
DNA: TGTGCCAGCATCGGGGACTGGGGGGGCTACACCTTC
CDR3: CASIGDWGGYTF

V: TRBV6-1
J: TRBJ1-5
D: .
size: .
DNA: TGTGCCAGCAGTGCGGTGGTCAGTATGGGCAATCAGCCCCAGCATTTT
CDR3: CASSAVVSMGNQPQHF

V: TRBV6-4
J: TRBJ1-1
D: .
size: once
DNA: TGTGCCAGCAGTGACCGGAAGAACACTGAAGCTTTCTTT
CDR3: CASSDRKNTEAFF

V: TRBV5-4
J: TRBJ2-7
D: TRBD1
size: .
DNA: TGTGCCAGCGGCCCCCGGGACAGGGAATACGAGCAGTACTTC
CDR3: CASGPRDREYEQYF

V: TRBV28
J: TRBJ1-1
D: TRBD1
size: .
DNA: TGTGCCAGCAGTTTAACGGGACAGGAGAACACTGAAGCTTTCTTT
CDR3: CASSLTGQENTEAFF

V: TRBV18
J: TRBJ2-5
D: .
size: .
DNA: TGTGCCAGCTCACCCCCTAATAAGGGTAAAGAGACCCAGTACTTC
CDR3: CASSPPNKGKETQYF

V: TRBV5-1
J: TRBJ2-3
D: TRBD2
size: .
DNA: TGCGCCAGCAGCTTCCCAGAACTAGCGGGGGGGCCTAGGATTACAGATACGCAGTATTTT
CDR3: CASSFPELAGGPRITDTQYF

V: TRBV30
J: TRBJ1-5
D: TRBD1
size: .
DNA: TGTGCCTGGAGTGTAGGGACAGTAAATCAGCCCCAGCATTTT
CDR3: CAWSVGTVNQPQHF

V: TRBV9
J: TRBJ2-4
D: TRBD2
size: .
DNA: TGTGCCAGCAGCGTAGGCAGGACTAGCGTGACCAAAAACATTCAGTACTTC
CDR3: CASSVGRTSVTKNIQYF

V: TRBV5-1
J: TRBJ1-3
D: .
size: .
DNA: TGCGCCAGCAGCTTATCCGGGGCTAAAGGAAACACCATATATTTT
CDR3: CASSLSGAKGNTIYF

V: TRBV11-2
J: TRBJ2-5
D: .
size: .
DNA: TGTGCCAGCAGCGTGTCCTTGACTAGACAAGAGACCCAGTACTTC
CDR3: CASSVSLTRQETQYF

V: TRBV6-1
J: TRBJ2-2
D: TRBD2
size: once
DNA: TGTGCCAGCGAACTAGCGGGCACCGGGACCGGGGAGCTGTTTTTT
CDR3: CASELAGTGTGELFF

V: TRBV19
J: TRBJ1-1
D: .
size: .
DNA: TGTGCCAGTAGTATATCGACAGGTGCTATGAAGGCTTTCTTT
CDR3: CASSISTGAMKAFF

V: TRBV5-4
J: TRBJ2-5
D: TRBD2
size: .
DNA: TGTGCCAGCAGCTCACGGACTAGCACGGAGACCCAGTACTTC
CDR3: CASSSRTSTETQYF

V: TRBV27
J: TRBJ1-1
D: .
size: .
DNA: TGTGCCAGCAGTTTTCAGGGAGTAGGAGGGACTGAAGCTTTCTTT
CDR3: CASSFQGVGGTEAFF

V: TRBV18
J: TRBJ1-2
D: .
size: once
DNA: TGTGCCAGCTCACCTAGAAGCCCGAGGGGCTACACCTTC
CDR3: CASSPRSPRGYTF

V: TRBV4-1
J: TRBJ1-1
D: TRBD1
size: .
DNA: TGCGCCAGCAGCCAAGACAGGGGGACCCAAGCTTTCTTT
CDR3: CASSQDRGTQAFF

V: TRBV2
J: TRBJ1-5
D: TRBD1
size: once
DNA: TGTGCCAGCAGTGGGCCCGGGACAGGGGGCTTCCAGCCCCAGCATTTT
CDR3: CASSGPGTGGFQPQHF

V: TRBV6-1
J: TRBJ2-7
D: .
size: .
DNA: TGTGCCAGCAGTGGTGGACCGAACTCCTACGAGCAGTACTTC
CDR3: CASSGGPNSYEQYF

V: TRBV18
J: TRBJ1-1
D: .
size: .
DNA: TGTGCCAGCTCACCAGCGACGGACACTGAAGCTTTCTTT
CDR3: CASSPATDTEAFF

V: TRBV7-9
J: TRBJ2-3
D: .
size: once
DNA: TGTGCCAGCAGCTTAGGTAGAGGAGATACGCAGTATTTT
CDR3: CASSLGRGDTQYF

V: TRBV30
J: TRBJ1-2
D: .
size: .
DNA: TGTGCCTGGAGTGGGGGGATCGACGGCTACACCTTC
CDR3: CAWSGGIDGYTF

V: TRBV10-2
J: TRBJ1-1
D: .
size: .
DNA: TGCGCCAGCAGTGAGTCTGGACAGTTCGAAGCTTTCTTT
CDR3: CASSESGQFEAFF

V: TRBV12-5
J: TRBJ1-3
D: TRBD1
size: few
DNA: TGTGCTAGTGGTTTGGTACATAGGTGGAACACCGGGACAGGGATCGCGAACTCTGGAAACACCATATATTTT
CDR3: CASGLVHRWNTGTGIANSGNTIYF

V: TRBV19
J: TRBJ1-6
D: .
size: .
DNA: TGTGCCAGTAGTATACTAACCGGGACAACTAATTCACCCCTCCACTTT
CDR3: CASSILTGTTNSPLHF

V: TRBV4-2
J: TRBJ1-1
D: .
size: .
DNA: TGTGCCAGCAGCCACTCCGGGGGACTAATGAACACTGAAGCTTTCTTT
CDR3: CASSHSGGLMNTEAFF

V: TRBV7-3
J: TRBJ1-1
D: .
size: .
DNA: TGTGCCAGCAGCCCCATCGTCCGGGCTGAAGCTTTCTTT
CDR3: CASSPIVRAEAFF

V: TRBV19
J: TRBJ1-2
D: .
size: once
DNA: TGTGCCAGTAGTACCTCCGCTGGGAAGGACTATGGCTACACCTTC
CDR3: CASSTSAGKDYGYTF

V: TRBV6-1
J: TRBJ1-2
D: .
size: few
DNA: TGTGCCAGCACCCGAGTACAGGGCGGGGGCTACACCTTC
CDR3: CASTRVQGGGYTF

V: TRBV5-1
J: TRBJ1-2
D: .
size: .
DNA: TGCGCCAGCAGCTTGGGGGGAGAGGTTGGCTACACCTTC
CDR3: CASSLGGEVGYTF

V: TRBV4-3
J: TRBJ2-3
D: .
size: .
DNA: TGCGCCAGCAGCCAAGATCCTGGCCGGGATACGCAGTATTTT
CDR3: CASSQDPGRDTQYF

V: TRBV7-9
J: TRBJ2-7
D: TRBD2
size: .
DNA: TGTGCCAGCTCCGAGCGGGGGGTACCCTACGAGCAGTACTTC
CDR3: CASSERGVPYEQYF

V: TRBV6-6
J: TRBJ1-2
D: .
size: .
DNA: TGTGCCAGCAAGGACTCGGGCCTCGCCTTATATGGCTACACCTTC
CDR3: CASKDSGLALYGYTF

V: TRBV11-3
J: TRBJ2-1
D: .
size: .
DNA: TGTGCCAGCAGCCCTAGGGGAAGTTACTCCTACAATGAGCAGTTCTTC
CDR3: CASSPRGSYSYNEQFF

V: TRBV6-1
J: TRBJ2-1
D: TRBD2
size: .
DNA: TGTGCCAGCACACTAGCGGGGGGATACAATGAGCAGTTCTTC
CDR3: CASTLAGGYNEQFF

V: TRBV30
J: TRBJ2-2
D: .
size: .
DNA: TGTGCCTGGAGTGTACTCCGGAACACCGGGGAGCTGTTTTTT
CDR3: CAWSVLRNTGELFF

V: TRBV5-4
J: TRBJ1-2
D: TRBD1
size: .
DNA: TGTGCCAGCAGCTTGGAACCTCGGACAGGTGGAGATGGCTACACCTTC
CDR3: CASSLEPRTGGDGYTF

V: TRBV19
J: TRBJ2-2
D: .
size: .
DNA: TGTGCCAGTAGTCCCATAGAGGCGAGGAGCACCGGGGAGCTGTTTTTT
CDR3: CASSPIEARSTGELFF

V: TRBV7-2
J: TRBJ2-3
D: .
size: .
DNA: TGTGCCAGCAGCGCGAGCGGAAGCACAGATACGCAGTATTTT
CDR3: CASSASGSTDTQYF

V: TRBV5-1
J: TRBJ2-2
D: .
size: once
DNA: TGCGCCAGCAGCTTGTCGGGGGCGGGCACCGGGGAGCTGTTTTTT
CDR3: CASSLSGAGTGELFF

V: TRBV30
J: TRBJ2-5
D: .
size: few
DNA: TGTGCCTGGACGTCCGGGGGACACAAAGAGACCCAGTACTTC
CDR3: CAWTSGGHKETQYF

V: TRBV4-1
J: TRBJ1-2
D: .
size: once
DNA: TGCGCCAGCAGTCAATACCGGAATGGGGGAGGCTACACCTTC
CDR3: CASSQYRNGGGYTF

V: TRBV7-9
J: TRBJ1-2
D: .
size: .
DNA: TGTGCCAGCAGCTCAGCAGGGCGGGGAGGCTATGGCTACACCTTC
CDR3: CASSSAGRGGYGYTF

V: TRBV7-9
J: TRBJ1-2
D: .
size: .
DNA: TGTGCCAGCAGCTTATTACAGGGTGCCTATGGCTACACCTTC
CDR3: CASSLLQGAYGYTF

V: TRBV9
J: TRBJ2-3
D: TRBD2
size: .
DNA: TGTGCCAGCAGCGTAGTAGGTAGCGGGGGAGCCGTCAGCACAGATACGCAGTATTTT
CDR3: CASSVVGSGGAVSTDTQYF

V: TRBV4-3
J: TRBJ2-2
D: .
size: .
DNA: TGCGCCAGCAGCCAAGGTGTTAACGGCGGGGAGCTGTTTTTT
CDR3: CASSQGVNGGELFF